A single sample gave rise to the 24 T cell receptor beta chains below, sequenced in a study of kidney transplant recipient with SARS-CoV-2 infection. From the reads, TCRdb called clonotypes with MiXCR, one entry per CDR3 protein. The data contain 200,000 to 300,000 distinct CDR3 sequences, more than 25% of them singletons. The specimen comprised a blood sample, sampled at baseline and between days 110 and 120 from a kidney transplant recipient. Source of these receptors: a male patient aged 30 to 40 who had COVID-19 and was a kidney transplant recipient. Some T cells may arise from the graft donor.

The V gene is TRBV3-1, the J gene TRBJ1-2; no definite D call. The length of the CDR3 is 17 residues. Germline loops: CDR1 LGHDT, CDR2 YNNKEL (reference sequence). Trimming took 5 bases from V and 4 from J, leaving 23 bases between them. The CDR3 loop reads CASSEPTTLRKTYGYTF. CDR3 bases: TGTGCCAGCAGCGAGCCCACCACCCTTCGAAAGACCTATGGCTACACCTTC.

On this clonotype: With a much larger clone just one base away, this may be a read error. The genes are TRBV8-2 and TRBJ2-6; TRBD1, the table's D call, lacks a check against the DNA. TRBV8-2 is recorded as a pseudogene. The CDR3 sequence is 17 residues long. CDR3 in amino acids: CGAPARITQSRANVLTF. The CDR3 coding sequence is TGTGGCGCGCCTGCAAGGATAACACAAAGTCGGGCCAACGTCCTGACTTTC.

This clonotype was seen repeatedly, ten times or more. The chain joins TRBV7-6 to TRBJ1-1, with 8 bases matching TRBD1. CDR3 size: 15 residues. Germline CDR1 and CDR2: SGHVS and FNYEAQ. V was pared by 5 bases and J by 5 bases, with 10 bases of the junction left unmatched. CDR3 region: CASSPPGQARTEAFF. DNA for the CDR3: TGTGCCAGCAGCCCTCCGGGACAGGCGAGGACTGAAGCTTTCTTT.

In the case of this clonotype: With a much larger clone just one base away, this may be a read error. The chain employs TRBV15 and TRBJ1-2; no definite D call. This CDR3 comprises 17 residues. Trimming removed 5 bases at V and 4 bases at J, with 23 bases between. Germline values: CDR1 LNHNV, CDR2 YYDKDF (reference sequence). The CDR3 protein is CATSWERRCGKTYGYTF. CDR3 in DNA: TGTGCCACCAGCTGGGAGAGAAGGTGTGGAAAGACCTATGGCTACACCTTC.

On this clonotype itself: This may arise from a read error, as a much more abundant clone is one base away. The rearrangement uses TRBV5-5 and TRBJ2-7, with no clear D. Germline V CDR1 and CDR2: SGHKS, YYEKEE (reference sequence). V was cut by 7 bases and J by 7 bases, with 21 bases left in between. The length of the CDR3 is 14 residues. The CDR3 region is CASHKLNSEDEQYF. CDR3 DNA sequence: TGTGCCAGCCACAAGCTTAACAGTGAAGATGAGCAGTACTTC.

This clonotype has ten or more counts. This chain joins TRBV7-7 and TRBJ1-2; no firm D call. Trimming cost V 5 bases and J 4 bases, with 23 bases left between them. The CDR3 totals 17 residues. Germline loops: CDR1 SSHAT, CDR2 FNYEAQ (reference sequence). The CDR3 is CASSHHSKCRKTYGYTF. The CDR3 DNA is TGTGCCAGCAGCCATCACAGTAAGTGCCGAAAGACCTATGGCTACACCTTC.

This clonotype was recorded many times. The gene calls are TRBV19 and TRBJ2-1; no clear D. In germline, CDR1 is LNHDA, CDR2 SQIVND (reference sequence). There are 11 residues in the CDR3. The V end lost 9 bases, the J end lost 9 bases, and 12 bases lay between the germline ends. This CDR3 reads CASRDWGEQFF. DNA for the CDR3: TGTGCCAGCCGCGACTGGGGTGAGCAGTTCTTC.

This clonotype came up many times. The CDR3 DNA is TGTGCCAGCAGTGAAAGGGCCCAGGGATACGAGCAGTACTTC. This translates into CASSERAQGYEQYF. V gene TRBV6-1 combines with J gene TRBJ2-7, with a tentative D call TRBD1 (5 bases). From germline, CDR1 is MNHNS and CDR2 SASEGT. There are 14 residues in the CDR3. Trimming removed 2 bases at V and 4 bases at J, with 12 bases between.

In its sample, this clonotype was seen a few times. The chain recombines TRBV5-4 with TRBJ2-1; possibly TRBD1 for D (5 bases). The CDR3 is 13 amino acids. The ends were cut back, 5 bases at V and 5 bases at J, with 11 bases in the middle. Germline V lookup: CDR1 SGHNT, CDR2 YYREEE (reference sequence). CDR3 nucleotides: TGTGCCAGCAGATCAGACAGCCACAATGAGCAGTTCTTC. It yields the protein CASRSDSHNEQFF.

As regards this clonotype: A much more abundant neighbour one base away suggests this may be a read error. The chain links TRBV6-4 to TRBJ1-6, with unresolved D. The CDR3 contains 19 residues. Germline V gene data show CDR1 as MRHNA and CDR2 as SNTAGT. Trimming removed 9 bases from V and 0 bases from J, with 24 bases in between. DNA for the CDR3: TGTGCCAGGAATATCGGATGGCATAGAGCAAGCTCCTATAATTCACCCCTCCACTTT. Protein: CARNIGWHRASSYNSPLHF.

In regard to this clonotype: A much larger clone differs from this one at a single base, so this may be a read error. The V call is TRBV2, the J call TRBJ2-2, with 12 bases aligning to TRBD1. CDR1 SNHLY and CDR2 FYNNEI come from the germline V gene. The CDR3 sequence is 16 residues long. The CDR3: CACSRTGQGATGELFF. CDR3 coding DNA: TGTGCCTGCAGTCGGACGGGACAGGGGGCTACCGGGGAGCTGTTTTTT.

The chain is built from TRBV20-1 and TRBJ1-6, with D perhaps TRBD1 (5 bases). V lost 4 bases and J lost 2, with 15 bases in between. Per germline, CDR1 DFQATT and CDR2 SNEGSKA (reference sequence). The CDR3 length is 16 residues. The CDR3 is CSAMIGGPAYNSPLHF. CDR3 bases: TGCAGTGCTATGATTGGGGGTCCAGCCTATAATTCACCCCTCCACTTT.

This clonotype was detected ten times or more. The gene calls are TRBV4-3 and TRBJ2-7; 7 nucleotides match TRBD2. Per the germline V gene, CDR1 is LGHNA and CDR2 is YSLEER. The CDR3 contains 18 residues. V lost 2 bases and J lost 2; bases outside the gene matches: 15. In nucleotides, the CDR3 is TGCGCCAGCAGCCAAAACGCGCCTAGGCTAGCGGAAGCCTACGAGCAGTACTTC. This encodes CASSQNAPRLAEAYEQYF.

This clonotype has a single count. A much larger clone lies one base from this, so it may be a read error. This chain connects TRBV27 to TRBJ2-1, with TRBD2 matching over 11 bases. The CDR3 length is 13 residues. Germline CDR1 is MNHEY and CDR2 is SMNVEV (reference sequence). J was trimmed by 9 bases and V by 5 bases; bases with no gene match: 3. The CDR3 is CASSATSGGEQFF. In DNA, the CDR3 is TGTGCCAGCAGTGCCACTAGCGGGGGTGAGCAGTTCTTC.

This clonotype has a handful of counts. The V call is TRBV19, the J call TRBJ2-5; TRBD1 matches 7 bases. In germline, CDR1 is LNHDA, CDR2 SQIVND (reference sequence). Unmatched junction bases numbered 9, after V lost 6 bases and J lost 2 bases. The CDR3 contains 15 residues. In nucleotides, the CDR3 is TGTGCCAGTAGCGATTGGGTCAGGGGGCAAGAGACCCAGTACTTC. It specifies CASSDWVRGQETQYF.

This clonotype was picked up many times. The J gene is TRBJ2-6, the V gene TRBV5-1, with a weak D call TRBD1 (6 bases). This CDR3 is 17 amino acids long. Per germline, CDR1 SGHRS and CDR2 YFSETQ. The germline V and J ends were trimmed by 4 bases and 0 bases, with 14 bases remaining between them. The CDR3, as DNA: TGCGCCAGCAGCGTCCGAACAGGGAGCTCTGGGGCCAACGTCCTGACTTTC. It is translated as CASSVRTGSSGANVLTF.

This CDR3 is CASKRGQGVEAFF. Here the CDR3 DNA reads TGTGCCAGCAAAAGAGGACAGGGGGTCGAAGCTTTCTTT. The chain couples TRBV6-5 to TRBJ1-1; 10 bases line up with TRBD1. The CDR3 is 13 amino acids. V dropped 7 bases and J dropped 8; count of bases not matched to a gene: 7. Germline lookup yields CDR1 MNHEY and CDR2 SVGAGI.

To note about this clonotype: This likely stems from a read error, as it lies one base from a far larger clone. V is TRBV7-9 and J is TRBJ2-7, with D tentatively TRBD1 (6 bases). This CDR3 comprises 15 residues. The germline CDR1 and CDR2 sequences are SEHNR and FQNEAQ (reference sequence). V gave up 4 bases and J gave up 1 base, with 14 bases separating them. This CDR3 reads CASSSRDKGSYEQYF. CDR3 DNA: TGTGCCAGCAGCTCCCGGGACAAGGGATCCTACGAGCAGTACTTC.

As to this clonotype: This may be a read error, as it is one base from a much larger clone. J is TRBJ1-2 and V is TRBV6-4; D remains unclear. This CDR3 is 17 amino acids long. From germline, CDR1 is MRHNA and CDR2 SNTAGT. The CDR3 reads CANSEWFSHGKTYGYTF. In DNA, the CDR3 is TGTGCCAACAGTGAGTGGTTCTCACACGGAAAGACCTATGGCTACACCTTC.

In the case of this clonotype: A much larger clone sits a single nucleotide away, making a read error possible. V usage is TRBV12-3 or TRBV12-4 and J usage is TRBJ1-4; a possible D gene is TRBD1 (5 bases). CDR3 length equals 11 residues. Deletions cut 8 bases from V and 7 bases from J, with 8 bases between. The CDR3 here is CASGGVEKLFF. CDR3 in DNA: TGTGCCAGCGGGGGTGTTGAAAAACTGTTTTTT.

About this clonotype itself: A read error may be the cause here, since a much bigger clone is one base away. The chain uses TRBV7-2 and TRBJ2-2; D call uncertain. There are 15 residues in the CDR3. V lost 1 base to trimming and J lost 1 base, with 7 bases between them. Germline V gene data show CDR1 as SGHTA and CDR2 as FQGNSA. The CDR3 DNA reads as TGTGCCAGCAGCTTAGTGGCCCAGAACACCGGGGAGCTGTTTTTT. Amino acids: CASSLVAQNTGELFF. The whole variable domain, filled in from reference TRBV7-2 and TRBJ2-2, reads GAGVSQSPSNKVTEKGKDVELRCDPISGHTALYWYRQSLGQGLEFLIYFQGNSAPDKSGLPSDRFSAERTGGSVSTLTIQRTQQEDSAVYLCASSLVAQNTGELFFGEGSRLTVL.

Only a few counts were recorded for this clonotype. This sequence joins TRBV6-5 and TRBJ2-1; D is perhaps TRBD1 (7 bases). Germline CDR1 is MNHEY and CDR2 is SVGAGI. The CDR3 is 15 residues long. Trimming cost V 2 bases and J 4 bases, with 12 bases left between them. CDR3 protein: CASSYGGTVYNEQFF. The CDR3 DNA reads TGTGCCAGCAGTTACGGGGGGACAGTTTACAATGAGCAGTTCTTC.

The sample holds many counts of this clonotype. This chain links TRBV20-1 with TRBJ2-7; TRBD2 agrees at 11 bases. Germline loops: CDR1 DFQATT, CDR2 SNEGSKA (reference sequence). The CDR3 contains 14 residues. V was clipped by 2 bases and J by 0 bases; unmatched bases: 0. The CDR3: CSARTSGSSYEQYF. Written as DNA, the CDR3 is TGCAGTGCTAGAACTAGCGGGAGCTCCTACGAGCAGTACTTC.

This clonotype was seen at least ten times. This chain connects TRBV12-3 or TRBV12-4 to TRBJ1-2; D remains ambiguous. There are 17 residues in the CDR3. Trimming stripped 5 bases from V and 4 bases from J, with 23 bases between. CDR3 region: CASSPRITAGKTYGYTF. CDR3 DNA: TGTGCCAGCAGTCCCCGTATCACAGCAGGAAAGACCTATGGCTACACCTTC.